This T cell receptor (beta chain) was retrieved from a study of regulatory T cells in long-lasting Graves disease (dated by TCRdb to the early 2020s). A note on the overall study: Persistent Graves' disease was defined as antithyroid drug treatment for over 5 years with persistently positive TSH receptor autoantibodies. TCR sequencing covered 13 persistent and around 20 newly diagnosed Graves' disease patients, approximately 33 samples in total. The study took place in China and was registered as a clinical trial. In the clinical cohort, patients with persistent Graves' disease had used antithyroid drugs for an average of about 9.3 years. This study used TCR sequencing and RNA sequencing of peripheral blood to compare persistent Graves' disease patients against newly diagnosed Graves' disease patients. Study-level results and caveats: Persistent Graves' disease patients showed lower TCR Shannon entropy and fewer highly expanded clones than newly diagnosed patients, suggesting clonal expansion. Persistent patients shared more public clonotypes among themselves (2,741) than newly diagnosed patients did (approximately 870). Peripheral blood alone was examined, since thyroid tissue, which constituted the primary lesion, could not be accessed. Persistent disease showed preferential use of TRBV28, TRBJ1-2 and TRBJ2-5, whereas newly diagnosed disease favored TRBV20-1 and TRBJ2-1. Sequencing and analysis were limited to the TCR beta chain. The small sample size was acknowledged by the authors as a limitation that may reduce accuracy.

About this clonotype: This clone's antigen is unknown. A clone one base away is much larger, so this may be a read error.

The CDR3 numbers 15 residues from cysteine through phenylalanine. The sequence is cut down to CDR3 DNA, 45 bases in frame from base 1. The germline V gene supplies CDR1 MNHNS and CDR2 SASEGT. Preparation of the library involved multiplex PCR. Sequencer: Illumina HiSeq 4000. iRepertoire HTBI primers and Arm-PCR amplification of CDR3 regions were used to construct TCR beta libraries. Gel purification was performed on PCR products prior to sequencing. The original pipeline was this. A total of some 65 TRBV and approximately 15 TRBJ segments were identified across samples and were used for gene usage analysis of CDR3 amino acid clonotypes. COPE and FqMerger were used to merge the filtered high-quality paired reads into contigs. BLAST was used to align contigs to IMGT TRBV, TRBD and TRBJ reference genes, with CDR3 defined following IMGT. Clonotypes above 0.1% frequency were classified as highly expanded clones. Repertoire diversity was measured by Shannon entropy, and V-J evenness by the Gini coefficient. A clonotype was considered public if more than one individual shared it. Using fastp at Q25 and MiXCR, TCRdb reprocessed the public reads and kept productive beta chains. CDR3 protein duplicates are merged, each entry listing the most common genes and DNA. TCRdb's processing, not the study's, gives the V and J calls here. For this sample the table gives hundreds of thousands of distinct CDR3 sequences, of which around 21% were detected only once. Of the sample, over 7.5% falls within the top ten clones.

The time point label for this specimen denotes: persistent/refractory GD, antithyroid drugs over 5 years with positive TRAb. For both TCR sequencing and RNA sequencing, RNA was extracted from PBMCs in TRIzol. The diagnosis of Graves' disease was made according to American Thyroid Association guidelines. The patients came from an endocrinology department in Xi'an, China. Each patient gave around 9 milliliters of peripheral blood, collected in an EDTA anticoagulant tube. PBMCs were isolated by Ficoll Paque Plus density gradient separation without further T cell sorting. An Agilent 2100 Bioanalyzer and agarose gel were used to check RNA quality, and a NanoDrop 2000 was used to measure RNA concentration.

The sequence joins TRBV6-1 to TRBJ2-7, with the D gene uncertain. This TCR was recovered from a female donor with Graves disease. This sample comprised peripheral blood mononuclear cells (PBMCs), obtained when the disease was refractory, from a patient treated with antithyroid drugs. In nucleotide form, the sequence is TGTGCCAGCATTAGGAGCAGGCAAAGCTCCTGCGAGCAGTACTTC. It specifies CASIRSRQSSCEQYF.